The clone carrying this T cell receptor beta chain occurred a few times. Germline V gene data show CDR1 as KGHDR and CDR2 as SFDVKD. There are 15 residues in the CDR3. V shed 5 bases, J shed 13 bases, and the junction held 9 bases outside the gene matches. TCRdb called the RT-PCR reads again in MiXCR, with one record for every CDR3 protein. The sample yields more than 600,000 distinct CDR3 sequences, 12% to 15% seen once. The V call is TRBV24-1, the J call TRBJ2-1; 14 nucleotides line up with TRBD2. The TCR originated in a female donor in good health, serving as a healthy control. Sample: memory CD4+ T cells from blood. This chain's CDR3 is CATSATGLAGASQFF. In nucleotides, the CDR3 is TGTGCCACCAGTGCTACGGGACTAGCGGGAGCCAGCCAGTTCTTC.